This record looks at one TCR beta chain sequence and its context. TCRdb's copy holds only in-frame clones and misses some; the assay was immunoSEQ multiplex PCR. The sample records roughly 100,000 clones, 83% being singletons. These data belong to a study of control samples from healthy donors and cancer patients. Germline V gene sequence: CDR1 SGHRS, CDR2 YFSETQ. CDR3 length: 14 residues. Trimming removed 0 bases at V and 3 bases at J, with 8 bases between. This TCR was sampled from a woman aged 45-59 years in good health. This chain links TRBV5-1 with TRBJ2-3; D is ambiguous. Sequenced material: blood. The chain's CDR3 is CASSLAPGTDTQYF. The CDR3 DNA is TGCGCCAGCAGCTTGGCGCCCGGGACAGATACGCAGTATTTT.